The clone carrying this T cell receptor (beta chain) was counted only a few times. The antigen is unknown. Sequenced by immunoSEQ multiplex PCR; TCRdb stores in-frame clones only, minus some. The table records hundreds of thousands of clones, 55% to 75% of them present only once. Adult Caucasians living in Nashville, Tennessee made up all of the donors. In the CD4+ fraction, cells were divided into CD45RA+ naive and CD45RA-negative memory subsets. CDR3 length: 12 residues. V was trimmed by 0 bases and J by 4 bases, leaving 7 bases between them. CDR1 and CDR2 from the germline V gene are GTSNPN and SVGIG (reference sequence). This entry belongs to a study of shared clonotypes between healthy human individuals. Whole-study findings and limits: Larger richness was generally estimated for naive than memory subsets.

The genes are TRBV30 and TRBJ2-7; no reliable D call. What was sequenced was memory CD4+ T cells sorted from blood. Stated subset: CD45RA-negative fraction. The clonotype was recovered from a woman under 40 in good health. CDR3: CAWSVYSYEQYF. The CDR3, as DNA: TGTGCCTGGAGTGTGTATAGTTACGAGCAGTACTTC.